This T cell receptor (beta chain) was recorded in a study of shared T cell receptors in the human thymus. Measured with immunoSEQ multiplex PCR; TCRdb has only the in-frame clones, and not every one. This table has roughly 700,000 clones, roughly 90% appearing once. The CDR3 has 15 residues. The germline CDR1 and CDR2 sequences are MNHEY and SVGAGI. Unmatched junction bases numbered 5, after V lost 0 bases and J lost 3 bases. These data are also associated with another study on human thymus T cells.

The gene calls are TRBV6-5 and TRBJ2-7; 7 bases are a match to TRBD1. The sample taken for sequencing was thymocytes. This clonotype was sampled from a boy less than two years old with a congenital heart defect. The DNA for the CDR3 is TGTGCCAGCAGTTACTCGAACAGGGGCCTCTACGAGCAGTACTTC. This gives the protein CASSYSNRGLYEQYF.